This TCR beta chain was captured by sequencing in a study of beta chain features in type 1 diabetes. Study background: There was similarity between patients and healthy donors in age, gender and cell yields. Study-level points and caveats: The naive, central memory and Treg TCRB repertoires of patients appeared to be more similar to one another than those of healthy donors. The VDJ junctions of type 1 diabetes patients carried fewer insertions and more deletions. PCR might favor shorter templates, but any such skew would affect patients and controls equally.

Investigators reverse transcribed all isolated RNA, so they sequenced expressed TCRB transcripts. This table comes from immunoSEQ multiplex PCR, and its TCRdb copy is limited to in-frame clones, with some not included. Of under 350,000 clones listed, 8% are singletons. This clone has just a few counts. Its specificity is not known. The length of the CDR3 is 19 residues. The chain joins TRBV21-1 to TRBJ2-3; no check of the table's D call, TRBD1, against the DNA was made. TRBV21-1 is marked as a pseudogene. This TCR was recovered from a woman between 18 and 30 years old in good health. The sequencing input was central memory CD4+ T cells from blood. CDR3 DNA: TGTGCCAGCAGCAAAGGGTCCTCAGTTAATCCCCCTAGCACAGATACGCAGTATTTT. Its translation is CASSKGSSVNPPSTDTQYF.